This T cell receptor beta chain is drawn from a study of blood T cells in healthy people across ages. Study results and caveats: Estimates of total diversity, which came from one million sequenced T cells, were considered to be underestimates. Researchers said unsorted PBMCs prevented a conclusive naive versus antigen-experienced comparison.

A second 7 to 11 cycle PCR used barcoded and J-beta primers. All samples yielded 3 million or more CDR3-containing paired-end reads. TCRdb re-analysed the 5' RACE reads in MiXCR, keeping a single row per CDR3 protein. The table has approximately 790,000 distinct CDR3 sequences, 60% to 80% seen once. Samples each yielded at least 5.5 micrograms of total RNA. As concerns this clonotype: What it recognizes is unknown.

This CDR3 has 11 amino acids. CDR1 is LNHNV and CDR2 is YYDKDF in the germline V gene (reference sequence). V was trimmed by 8 bases and J by 9 bases, leaving 11 bases between them. The specimen sequenced was blood. This TCR came from a man aged 25 to 40 in good health. The rearrangement uses TRBV15 and TRBJ2-1; D might be TRBD1 or TRBD2, each matching 6 bases. The CDR3 sequence is CATSGATEQFF. DNA for the CDR3: TGTGCCACCTCGGGGGCCACTGAGCAGTTCTTC.